This T cell receptor (beta chain) was recovered during a study of cytomegalovirus exposure and HLA in healthy donors. Points on this clone: Its cognate antigen is unknown.

PCR used 60 Vbeta primers and 13 Jbeta primers. The data were produced by immunoSEQ multiplex PCR, yet TCRdb's version contains in-frame clones alone and is incomplete. This repertoire includes just over 150,000 clones. The CDR3 runs 12 residues. CDR1 and CDR2 from the germline V gene are MNHEY and SVGAGI. The junction had 5 bases not matched to a gene; V was cut back by 6 bases and J by 11 bases. Study-level results: 87-base-pair reads could not separate some V segments, including TRBV6-2 and TRBV6-3. Within an earlier analysis, most TCR beta V segments proved productive either about 90% or about 30% of the time. In a later analysis, most CMV-associated TCR beta chains appeared HLA-restricted.

Source material: PBMCs. The chain has TRBV6-5 and TRBJ2-1, with 9 nucleotides matching TRBD1. This clonotype was sampled from a man younger than 40 in good health and CMV-seronegative. The CDR3 spells CASRETGGKQFF. DNA of the CDR3: TGTGCCAGCAGGGAAACAGGGGGCAAGCAGTTCTTC.